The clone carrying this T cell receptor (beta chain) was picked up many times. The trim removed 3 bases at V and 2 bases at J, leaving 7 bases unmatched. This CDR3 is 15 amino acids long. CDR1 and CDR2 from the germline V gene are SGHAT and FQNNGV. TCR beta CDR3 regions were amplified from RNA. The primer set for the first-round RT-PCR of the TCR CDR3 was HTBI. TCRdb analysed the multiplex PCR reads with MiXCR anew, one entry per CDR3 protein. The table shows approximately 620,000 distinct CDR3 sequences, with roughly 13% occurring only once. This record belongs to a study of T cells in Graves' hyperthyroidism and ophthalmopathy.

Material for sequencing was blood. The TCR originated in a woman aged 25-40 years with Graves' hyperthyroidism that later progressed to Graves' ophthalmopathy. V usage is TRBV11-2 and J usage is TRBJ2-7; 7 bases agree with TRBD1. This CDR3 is CASSFRQGLTYEQYF. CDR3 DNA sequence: TGTGCCAGCAGCTTTCGACAGGGTCTTACCTACGAGCAGTACTTC.